The 5 T cell receptor beta chains below were found in one sample sequenced in a study of shared clonotypes between healthy human individuals. Here immunoSEQ multiplex PCR was the method, and the copy in TCRdb shows in-frame clones only, minus some. The repertoire holds about 2.3 million clones, with about 92% as singletons. The material sequenced was naive CD4+ T cells from PBMCs. Subset: CD45RA+ positively selected. These TCRs come from a man younger than 35 in good health. Some clones in this sample may be carry-over from other donors' samples.

The rearrangement uses TRBV7-9 and TRBJ2-1, with 8 positions matching TRBD2. CDR1 SEHNR and CDR2 FQNEAQ come from the germline V gene (reference sequence). V lost 5 bases, J lost 5 bases, and 8 bases stayed unmatched. This CDR3 is 15 amino acids long. The CDR3 nucleotides are TGTGCCAGCAGCCAGCGAGGACTAGCCAACAATGAGCAGTTCTTC. Protein: CASSQRGLANNEQFF.

This chain joins TRBV11-2 and TRBJ2-7, with 7 bases fitting TRBD1. The ends lost 5 bases at V and 6 bases at J; junction bases unmatched: 10. This CDR3 is built from 14 residues. The germline V gene encodes CDR1 SGHAT and CDR2 FQNNGV. The CDR3, as DNA: TGTGCCAGCAGCCAACCTAGGGGGCTGGGCGAGCAGTACTTC. Amino acids: CASSQPRGLGEQYF.

CDR3 residues: CASSRVSGGTDTQYF. The CDR3 DNA reads as TGTGCCAGCTCACGCGTTTCAGGGGGCACAGATACGCAGTATTTT. This sequence joins TRBV18 and TRBJ2-3; tentative D call: TRBD1 (6 bases). V was pared by 4 bases and J by 1 base, with 12 bases between. This CDR3 has 15 residues. Germline CDR1 is KGHSH and CDR2 is LQKENI.

The V and J genes are TRBV18 and TRBJ1-2; 7 positions agree with TRBD1. J lost 8 bases, V lost 6 bases, and 12 bases had no gene match. CDR3 length equals 14 residues. CDR1 is KGHSH, CDR2 LQKENI, per germline. CDR3 protein: CASSPPHSDRGYTF. CDR3 nucleotide sequence: TGTGCCAGCTCCCCGCCACATTCGGACAGGGGCTACACCTTC.

CDR3 bases: TGTGCCAGCAGTGAAGGGGGGTTTGACTACGAGCAGTACTTC. Protein sequence: CASSEGGFDYEQYF. The rearrangement joins TRBV6-1 to TRBJ2-7; D tentatively reads TRBD1 or TRBD2 (5 bases each). The V gene's germline CDR1 is MNHNS and CDR2 SASEGT. The CDR3 has 14 amino acids. V was pared by 1 base and J by 3 bases, with 10 bases between.